This is a list of T cell receptor beta chains from one sample in a study of blood T cells in healthy people across ages. TCRdb independently ran MiXCR on the 5' RACE reads; one entry per CDR3 protein. In the table there are about 570,000 distinct CDR3 sequences, 27% of which are singletons. The sequenced sample consisted of blood. These receptors all stem from a woman between 70 and 85 years old in good health. Each CDR3 is given with its conserved first and last residue.

v_call,cdr3_aa
TRBV20-1,CSATPGTPTNEQFF
TRBV4-3,CASSQGTVSVYEQYF
TRBV11-2,CASSLAGGRVF
TRBV7-2,CASSTPGVNYGYTF
TRBV20-1,CSASLRGPKGYGYTF
TRBV7-2,CASSLGAFPYEQYF
TRBV12-3/TRBV12-4,CASSSRVGYTF
TRBV7-6,CASSTPTGGLGETQYF
TRBV15,CATSRGGLSNTGELFF
TRBV7-8,CASSFSGDAYEQYF
TRBV6-2/TRBV6-3,CASSYSGRGSTELSTEAFF
TRBV9,CASSAHQGGGHIQYF
TRBV5-1,CASSLSWTGAKSIYEQYF
TRBV2,CASTPSRLPLYGYTF
TRBV19,CASSPDGRVANTEAFF
TRBV7-2,CASSLAGGGLAEQFF
TRBV7-2,CASSLGTAGGELFF
TRBV4-1,CASSQVEGNTIYF
TRBV7-3,CASSPTSSGELFF
TRBV27,CASSLGVHWGAGELFF
TRBV2,CASSDNREETQYF
TRBV18,CASSEAGKGEAFF
TRBV28,CASKRGFVETQYF
TRBV7-2,CASSLAAEAQYF
TRBV4-2,CASSHLKNSGGSTDTQYF
TRBV12-3/TRBV12-4,CASSRSTGSSYEQYF
TRBV20-1,CSARDQRGGLEQYF
TRBV29-1,CSGRTVVLETQYF
TRBV10-3,CAIGEDSTLEDGYTF
TRBV12-3/TRBV12-4,CASSFYETQYF
TRBV11-2,CASSSSDSFYDEQFF
TRBV3-1,CASSLGSISYGYTF
TRBV12-3/TRBV12-4,CASSSAATSGGHEQYF
TRBV6-1,CASSEPRQPQHF
TRBV10-3,CAISAAGQTDTIYF
TRBV27,CASSSDFYNSPLHF
TRBV11-2,CASSLDLIGSQNEQFF
TRBV5-5,CASSRTYWTNSGQAPFEAFF
TRBV29-1,CSVAPIGPSQTQYF
TRBV12-3/TRBV12-4,CAISGTAATNEKLFF
TRBV7-7,CASSLKDRVHEQYF
TRBV7-2,CASSSPSGGSNSGNTIYF
TRBV6-2/TRBV6-3,CASSYLARSGGELFF
TRBV15,CATSGGTYGYTF
TRBV7-6,CASSFSRGNEQYF
TRBV5-1,CASSSTVDQVGETQYF
TRBV20-1,CSARDRARRELLNEKLFF
TRBV7-2,CASSLVPPVGGQYTNTEAFF
TRBV5-1,CASSTPSYEQYF
TRBV5-1,CASSLDRGTDTEAFF
TRBV11-2,CASREEETQYF
TRBV7-3,CASSSGPAGEYGYTF
TRBV16,CASSPASQETQYF